This T cell receptor beta chain is drawn from a study of neurological immune-mediated disorders. Overall study findings and caveats: No expanded-clone CDR3 amino acid sequence recurred across subjects, suggesting private TCR-beta repertoires. HTLV-1-associated myelopathy had the most TCR clonal expansion, while multiple sclerosis had the least, a level that fell below healthy controls.

This clonotype was recorded once. Its target is unknown. The making of cDNA relied on 5'RACE with 10-nucleotide random UMIs. TCRdb recomputed calls from the 5' RACE reads with MiXCR, one row per CDR3 protein. This table has about 59,000 distinct CDR3 sequences, 24% appearing once. Germline V gene lookup returns CDR1 LGHDT and CDR2 YNNKEL (reference sequence). Germline trimming cut 2 bases from V and 3 bases from J; bases unmatched to any gene: 5. The CDR3 covers 16 residues. The time point was: technical triplicate 2. This TCR derives from a man between 60 and 70 years old with HTLV-1-associated myelopathy (HAM/TSP). This chain joins TRBV3-1 and TRBJ2-2, with 8 bases identical to TRBD2. The source material was PBMCs. CDR3 amino acids: CASSQQTGRDTGELFF. The CDR3 DNA follows: TGTGCCAGCAGCCAACAAACCGGGAGGGACACCGGGGAGCTGTTTTTT.